This TCR beta chain was captured in a study of Tregs in tolerant kidney transplant recipients. Comment on this clone: The CDR3 end falls 3 residues outside the read, so it is completed with the germline J gene.

J lost 2 bases, V lost 5 bases, and 3 bases had no gene match. CDR3 length: 14 residues. CDR1 and CDR2 from the germline V gene are LNHDA and SQIVND (reference sequence). The method was immunoSEQ multiplex PCR; TCRdb's version includes in-frame clones alone and lacks a portion of them. The table for this sample gives under 40,000 clones. The source is a human donor who received a combined kidney and bone marrow transplant. The source material was CD8+ T cells from blood, sampled before the transplant. The chain recombines TRBV19 with TRBJ2-7, with 10 bases lining up with TRBD2. Partial CDR3 DNA: TGTGCCAGTAGTCCCAGCGGGAGGGCCTACGAG. Translation gives CASSPSGRAYE. The complete CDR3 protein is CASSPSGRAYEQYF.